Listed below are T cell receptor beta chains from one sample, sequenced in a study of T cells in Graves' hyperthyroidism and ophthalmopathy. TCRdb reprocessed the multiplex PCR reads with MiXCR, giving one entry per CDR3 protein. The data contain 250,000 to 300,000 distinct CDR3 sequences, roughly 18% of them singletons. The sample consisted of blood. Receptors originate from a man aged 50-59 years with Graves' ophthalmopathy. CDR3s leave out the opening cysteine and the closing phenylalanine or tryptophan.

>TRBV24-1
ATSDLGLADMTGELF
>TRBV7-3
ASSSNPGGTEAF
>TRBV2
ASGPHEKLF
>TRBV6-6
ASSYGGENQPQH
>TRBV10-2
ASSTTFTGTEAF
>TRBV5-1
ASSFSTSRPYEQY
>TRBV20-1
SARDRSGGGNEQF
>TRBV19
ASTGPLETGELF
>TRBV5-1
ASSRRSGSSYNEQF
>TRBV18
ASSRRDTGELF
>TRBV28
ASSSGGIAYEQY
>TRBV3-1
ASSQGLAGRGLYEQY
>TRBV5-1
ASSLFQGENSPLH
>TRBV6-1
ATLGGTDTQY
>TRBV10-3
AISGRGSQETQY
>TRBV30
AWSVGLAGFQETQY
>TRBV5-1
ASSLQGDEGQPQH
>TRBV10-3
ATTGRGSYEQY
>TRBV30
AWSVLPAATIRNTQY
>TRBV20-1
SALLSGDTQY
>TRBV12-3/TRBV12-4
ASSLEEGTGELF
>TRBV18
ASSGDSLSNQPQH
>TRBV27
ASSPRPGDRGYT
>TRBV3-1
ASSQDARGYT
>TRBV20-1
SARDKAGGSYEQY
>TRBV5-4
ASSPSGEGYNEQF
>TRBV11-1
ASSFRQDNTEAF
>TRBV24-1
ATSGLDRERGYGYT
>TRBV30
AWTRDRDNEQF
>TRBV14
ASSHTSTYEQY
>TRBV11-2
ASSLMEGKEAF
>TRBV7-2
ASSYYGDRYGYT
>TRBV11-2
ASSLSRQVLGYEQY
>TRBV7-9
ASSRDGVAQPQH
>TRBV5-1
ASSASGSVNTGELL
>TRBV19
ASRTGRQFAGELF
>TRBV5-5
ASSLGTAGEQF
>TRBV5-1
ASQPSGEPQETQY
>TRBV6-6
ASSYSLSINQPQH
>TRBV19
ASSILGRLAGGPRPYNEQF
>TRBV10-3
AISAGERETQY
>TRBV2
ASSGMGTGGLRGTYNEQF
>TRBV5-1
ASTLTGGVVTEAF
>TRBV6-2/TRBV6-3
ASSYSRSTLGVTDTQY
>TRBV20-1
SAQSGANTGELF
>TRBV30
AWQGSVNTIY
>TRBV11-2
ASSLADRSPLH
>TRBV15
ATSRVRGTGGENQPQH
>TRBV28
ASSLSRLGYT
>TRBV3-1
ASSQTSGKAYEQY
>TRBV6-1
ASTSRAGAEPHEQF
>TRBV20-1
SAVAGGLRRNEQF
>TRBV7-3
ASTEGGGRTYEQY
>TRBV20-1
SQSRGEGQPQH
>TRBV7-8
ASSLIAGEGHEQY
>TRBV28
ASSVTRGAGANVLT
>TRBV6-2/TRBV6-3
ASRSGGQTQY